Sequencing of this TCR beta chain was carried out in a study of chemoradiotherapy in HPV16-positive cancers (dated by TCRdb to about 2022). Concerning the study at large: Candidate HPV-specific T-cell clones and common TCR motifs were defined through functional T-cell assays on cells from two HPV16-positive patients. Whether T-cell immunity against the HPV oncoproteins E6 and E7 changes during chemoradiotherapy and whether survival is affected by this immunity were examined in the study. Next, the candidate HPV-specific TCRs and motifs were followed in TCR repertoires from fewer than 100 patients with HPV-related cancers.

Repertoires were sampled repeatedly over the course of chemoradiotherapy, so clonal expansion could be followed in the tumor microenvironment. Counted from cysteine to phenylalanine, this CDR3 has 15 amino acids. The sequence is cut down to CDR3 DNA, 45 bases in frame from base 1. The germline V gene sets CDR1 to SGDLS and CDR2 to YYNGEE. V gives up 0 bases and J gives up 4 bases, and the segment between their germline ends measures 11 bases. This clone was seen a few times. Its target antigen remains unknown. The sample holds no much larger clone one base away, and base qualities are not on file. The protocol used for the library was the immunoSEQ multiplex PCR assay. Entries here come from immuneACCESS through TCRdb and include only in-frame sequences with V and J called. Some clones fail to appear in such tables; in the studies checked, an unresolved V gene covers under half of the shortfall, and the cause of the remainder is unknown. Within this sample are approximately 13,000 clones, with about 70% of them counted one time only. The ten largest clonotypes hold roughly 9.7% of the sample.

On the study overall, not on this receptor specifically: Expansion of candidate HPV-specific clones and E7-related TCR motifs was observed in the tumor microenvironment during treatment, whereas no such expansion was observed for non-HPV-specific T cells. In HPV16-positive patients, expansion of HPV-responsive T cells during chemoradiotherapy was found to be associated with improved recurrence-free survival. The functional definition of HPV-specific T cells was derived from only two HPV16-positive patients, and the survival association was reported for HPV16-positive patients.

The TCR was taken from a human donor with HPV-associated anogenital cancer. The rearranged segments are TRBV9 and TRBJ1-5; too little of a D gene remains to name it. This specimen was taken from a patient who underwent chemoradiotherapy. The CDR3 protein sequence reads: CASSVEDGLNQPQHF. The DNA reads TGTGCCAGCAGCGTAGAAGACGGGCTAAATCAGCCCCAGCATTTT.